What follows are 31 T cell receptor beta chains derived from one specimen sequenced in a study of blood T cell repertoires in COVID-19. Method: immunoSEQ multiplex PCR; TCRdb's copy keeps in-frame clones and lacks some. In the table there are approximately 200,000 clones, 75% to 85% of which are singletons. Sequenced input: PBMCs or T cells enriched from blood (not recorded which). The receptor set was obtained from a man in his forties who had recovered from COVID-19.

V gene TRBV7-9 combines with J gene TRBJ1-6; D unresolved. Germline V CDR1 and CDR2: SEHNR, FQNEAQ (reference sequence). CDR3 length: 14 residues. V lost 1 base, J lost 9 bases, and 10 bases lay in between. CDR3 in amino acids: CASSLVQYPSPLHF. The CDR3 DNA is TGTGCCAGCAGCTTAGTACAGTACCCTTCACCCCTCCACTTT.

J is TRBJ1-3 and V is TRBV6-5, with D possibly being TRBD1 (5 bases). Germline CDR1 reads MNHEY; CDR2 reads SVGAGI. The CDR3 runs to 14 residues. Trimming shortened V by 0 bases and J by 8 bases, and 11 bases separated the two germline ends. This CDR3 is CASSYSAKGDTIYF. CDR3 nucleotide sequence: TGTGCCAGCAGTTACTCGGCTAAAGGGGACACCATATATTTT.

The chain carries TRBV5-4 and TRBJ1-4, with a possible D match to TRBD1 (6 bases). Trimming left V 2 bases short and J 5 bases short, with 13 bases between. Looked up from germline, CDR1 is SGHNT and CDR2 is YYREEE (reference sequence). The CDR3 is 15 amino acids. The CDR3 bases are TGTGCCAGCAGCTTAGATCCACAGGGAAATGAAAAACTGTTTTTT. Encoded protein: CASSLDPQGNEKLFF.

The chain carries TRBV6-2 or TRBV6-3 and TRBJ2-3, with 8 bases that match TRBD2. V shed 3 bases, J shed 1 base, and the junction held 9 bases outside the gene matches. This CDR3 comprises 17 residues. Germline lookup yields CDR1 MNHEY and CDR2 SVGEGT. The CDR3 sequence: CASSYSGRAWGTDTQYF. CDR3 coding DNA: TGTGCCAGCAGTTATTCCGGGAGGGCCTGGGGCACAGATACGCAGTATTTT.

The chain couples TRBV30 to TRBJ2-5; possible D gene TRBD1, 5 bases. The CDR3 is 14 residues long. Germline lookup yields CDR1 GTSNPN and CDR2 SVGIG (reference sequence). The V gene lost 4 bases and the J gene lost 1 base, with 13 bases spanning the gap. Here the CDR3 DNA reads TGTGCCTGGACCGTGCACAGGTCCCAAGAGACCCAGTACTTC. Translated, it gives CAWTVHRSQETQYF.

The J gene is TRBJ1-2, the V gene TRBV25-1, with 10 bases lining up with TRBD1. V dropped 5 bases and J dropped 8; count of bases not matched to a gene: 8. The CDR3 totals 14 residues. Germline loops: CDR1 MGHDK, CDR2 SYGVNS. CDR3 sequence reads: CASSNPGQGYGYTF. CDR3 in DNA: TGTGCCAGCAGTAACCCGGGACAGGGGTACGGCTACACCTTC.

The chain uses TRBV9 and TRBJ2-1; 14 bases agree with TRBD2. Losses at the gene ends were 3 bases for V and 6 bases for J; bases not matched to a gene: 5. CDR1 is SGDLS, CDR2 YYNGEE, per germline. The CDR3 sequence is 16 residues long. The CDR3 coding sequence is TGTGCCAGCAGCGCCCCGGGACTAGCGGGAGCCAATGAGCAGTTCTTC. It codes for CASSAPGLAGANEQFF.

The chain has TRBV6-6 and TRBJ1-2; D uncertain. There are 11 residues in the CDR3. V was clipped by 7 bases and J by 8 bases, with 11 bases between them. Germline V gene sequence: CDR1 MNHNY, CDR2 SVGAGI (reference sequence). The CDR3 loop reads CASTDREGYTF. DNA of the CDR3: TGTGCCAGCACGGACCGGGAGGGCTACACCTTC.

The rearrangement uses TRBV10-1 and TRBJ1-1; D may be TRBD1 (5 bases). The CDR3 has 15 residues. Germline V lookup: CDR1 WNHNN, CDR2 SYGVQD (reference sequence). Trimming pared 3 bases from V and 3 bases from J, leaving 14 bases between. This chain's CDR3 is CASSDHPSGDTEAFF. CDR3 in DNA: TGCGCCAGCAGTGATCATCCGTCGGGGGACACTGAAGCTTTCTTT.

V gene TRBV13 combines with J gene TRBJ1-6, with 7 bases that match TRBD1. The CDR3 extends over 16 amino acids. J was trimmed by 5 bases and V by 3 bases; bases with no gene match: 7. Germline V lookup: CDR1 PRHDT, CDR2 FYEKMQ (reference sequence). Here the CDR3 DNA reads TGTGCCAGCAGCTTCCGACAGGGTAGGGATAATTCACCCCTCCACTTT. Translating it yields CASSFRQGRDNSPLHF.

V and J are TRBV3-1 (or the pseudogene TRBV3-2) and TRBJ1-2; tentatively, D is TRBD1 (6 bases). The V gene lost 0 bases and the J gene lost 2 bases, with 19 bases spanning the gap. Germline-derived CDR1 and CDR2 are LGHDT and YNNKEL (reference sequence). This CDR3 spans 18 amino acids. This CDR3 is CASSQDGRGAGDNYGYTF. The CDR3 DNA sequence: TGTGCCAGCAGCCAAGACGGGAGGGGGGCAGGAGACAACTATGGCTACACCTTC.

The chain employs TRBV27 and TRBJ1-6; tentative D call: TRBD1 (5 bases). Trimming removed 8 bases from V and 8 bases from J, with 10 bases in between. The CDR3 covers 12 residues. Per germline, CDR1 MNHEY and CDR2 SMNVEV (reference sequence). In nucleotides, the CDR3 is TGTGCCAGCCGGGCAGGGTATTCACCCCTCCACTTT. This encodes CASRAGYSPLHF.

The rearrangement links TRBV18 to TRBJ2-1, with TRBD2 matching 11 bases. V was clipped by 3 bases and J by 5 bases; unmatched bases: 9. CDR1 is KGHSH and CDR2 is LQKENI in the germline V gene. There are 17 residues in the CDR3. CDR3 amino acids: CASSPPASGRPNNEQFF. As DNA, the CDR3 is TGTGCCAGCTCACCCCCTGCTAGCGGGAGGCCGAACAATGAGCAGTTCTTC.

The chain joins TRBV27 to TRBJ2-2; D unresolved. Looked up from germline, CDR1 is MNHEY and CDR2 is SMNVEV (reference sequence). Trimming removed 0 bases at V and 0 bases at J, with 14 bases between. The CDR3 is made up of 18 amino acids. In DNA form, the CDR3 reads TGTGCCAGCAGTTTATCGATGTGGCAGCAGGCGAACACCGGGGAGCTGTTTTTT. This codes for CASSLSMWQQANTGELFF.

This chain connects TRBV7-2 to TRBJ2-6; unclear D gene. The CDR3 totals 15 residues. The ends were cut back, 4 bases at V and 3 bases at J, with 10 bases in the middle. From germline, CDR1 is SGHTA and CDR2 FQGNSA. This CDR3 is CASSWVADGANVLTF. CDR3 bases: TGTGCCAGCAGCTGGGTCGCGGATGGGGCCAACGTCCTGACTTTC. Complete variable domain (other parts from reference TRBV7-2 and TRBJ2-6): GAGVSQSPSNKVTEKGKDVELRCDPISGHTALYWYRQSLGQGLEFLIYFQGNSAPDKSGLPSDRFSAERTGGSVSTLTIQRTQQEDSAVYLCASSWVADGANVLTFGAGSRLTVL.

The chain carries TRBV18 and TRBJ1-5; D ambiguous. Between the trimmed V and J ends, which lost 3 bases and 6 bases, there was a span of 9 bases. Germline loops: CDR1 KGHSH, CDR2 LQKENI. The CDR3 has 13 amino acids. DNA for the CDR3: TGTGCCAGCTCACCGGGAGAGAGTCAGCCCCAGCATTTT. It yields the protein CASSPGESQPQHF.

This chain links TRBV24-1 with TRBJ2-3; a weak D match, TRBD1 (5 bases). The V end was cut by 5 bases, the J end by 3 bases, with 11 bases between. Germline loops: CDR1 KGHDR, CDR2 SFDVKD. The CDR3 is 14 amino acids. This chain's CDR3 is CATSAGRGTDTQYF. CDR3 nucleotide sequence: TGTGCCACCAGTGCAGGTAGGGGAACAGATACGCAGTATTTT.

The CDR3 loop reads CASSQRPVPLV. CDR3 coding DNA: TGTGCCAGCAGCCAGCGGCCGGTCCCTCTCGTC. V usage is TRBV3-1 (or the pseudogene TRBV3-2) and J usage is TRBJ2-7; D unclear. Per the germline V gene, CDR1 is LGHDT and CDR2 is YNNKEL (reference sequence). The CDR3 has 11 residues.

The chain couples TRBV5-6 to TRBJ2-2, with a possible D match to TRBD1 (6 bases). CDR1 and CDR2 (germline): SGHDT, YYEEEE. This CDR3 spans 16 amino acids. The ends were cut back, 4 bases at V and 0 bases at J, with 13 bases in the middle. This chain's CDR3 is CASSPGWGPNTGELFF. The DNA for the CDR3 is TGTGCCAGCAGCCCGGGTTGGGGGCCGAACACCGGGGAGCTGTTTTTT.

This chain links TRBV6-4 with TRBJ2-2, with TRBD2 matching 10 bases. The V segment lost 3 bases and the J segment 3 bases; nucleotides outside the gene matches: 7. This CDR3 spans 17 amino acids. CDR1 is MRHNA and CDR2 is SNTAGT in the germline V gene. This CDR3 is CASSEGSGRPYTGELFF. In nucleotides, the CDR3 is TGTGCCAGCAGTGAAGGTAGCGGGAGGCCATACACCGGGGAGCTGTTTTTT.

CDR3 residues: CASSRDRAVSNQPQHF. The CDR3 nucleotides read TGTGCCAGCTCAAGAGACAGGGCCGTAAGCAATCAGCCCCAGCATTTT. The gene calls are TRBV18 and TRBJ1-5; TRBD1 matches 7 bases. J was trimmed by 1 base and V by 5 bases; bases with no gene match: 8. Germline CDR1 is KGHSH and CDR2 is LQKENI. The CDR3 is 16 amino acids.

The rearrangement links TRBV7-3 to TRBJ2-1; D is perhaps TRBD1 (5 bases). Germline CDR1 and CDR2: SGHTA and FQGTGA. V lost 4 bases and J 4 bases, leaving 17 bases between the germline ends. The CDR3 spans 16 residues. In nucleotides, the CDR3 is TGTGCCAGCAGCTCCCCTATTCAGGGTGGATACAATGAGCAGTTCTTC. This sequence encodes CASSSPIQGGYNEQFF. Using reference TRBV7-3 and TRBJ2-1 for the parts outside the CDR3, the full variable domain is GAGVSQTPSNKVTEKGKYVELRCDPISGHTALYWYRQSLGQGPEFLIYFQGTGAADDSGLPNDRFFAVRPEGSVSTLKIQRTERGDSAVYLCASSSPIQGGYNEQFFGPGTRLTVL.

This chain links TRBV10-2 with TRBJ2-7; 7 bases are a match to TRBD1. The CDR3 runs 11 residues. The germline CDR1 and CDR2 sequences are WSHSY and SAAADI. The V gene end was trimmed by 10 bases and the J gene end by 5 bases; junction bases not matched to a gene: 5. The CDR3 sequence: CAIRQGHEQYF. DNA for the CDR3: TGCGCCATCCGACAGGGTCACGAGCAGTACTTC.

The J gene is TRBJ2-7, the V gene TRBV5-4, with 12 bases fitting TRBD2. CDR1 SGHNT and CDR2 YYREEE come from the germline V gene (reference sequence). The junction had 3 bases not matched to a gene; V was cut back by 5 bases and J by 9 bases. The CDR3 extends over 12 amino acids. CDR3 loop: CASRGTSGPQYF. DNA for the CDR3: TGTGCCAGCAGGGGGACTAGCGGGCCGCAGTACTTC.

This chain joins TRBV7-2 and TRBJ2-5; no firm D call. The CDR3 totals 11 residues. Germline CDR1 SGHTA, CDR2 FQGNSA. With 5 bases removed from V and 4 bases from J, the gap between germline ends came to 5 bases. The CDR3 DNA reads TGTGCCAGCAGCCATTCAGAGACCCAGTACTTC. This sequence encodes CASSHSETQYF.

The genes are TRBV4-2 and TRBJ1-6; D is perhaps TRBD1 (5 bases). Germline loops: CDR1 LGHNA, CDR2 YNFKEQ. Between the trimmed V and J ends, which lost 4 bases and 7 bases, there was a span of 11 bases. The length of the CDR3 is 14 residues. In nucleotides, the CDR3 is TGTGCCAGCAGCCCCGACAGTAGGAATTCACCCCTCCACTTT. Residues: CASSPDSRNSPLHF.

The chain links TRBV5-1 to TRBJ1-4; D is undetermined. The CDR3 is 14 amino acids. Germline CDR1 is SGHRS and CDR2 is YFSETQ. The ends were cut back, 7 bases at V and 0 bases at J, with 10 bases in the middle. The CDR3 here is CASSEMATNEKLFF. The CDR3 DNA is TGCGCCAGCTCTGAGATGGCAACTAATGAAAAACTGTTTTTT.

The chain links TRBV7-3 to TRBJ1-2; 8 bases are shared with TRBD1. This CDR3 is 13 amino acids long. The V gene's germline CDR1 is SGHTA and CDR2 FQGTGA. V gave up 3 bases and J gave up 8 bases; unmatched junction bases: 5. CDR3 coding DNA: TGTGCCAGCAGCTTTACAGGGGGTCGCGGCTACACCTTC. It specifies CASSFTGGRGYTF.

The genes are TRBV19 and TRBJ1-6; the D gene is possibly TRBD1 (5 bases). Germline CDR1 LNHDA, CDR2 SQIVND (reference sequence). This CDR3 is built from 16 residues. Trimming removed 8 bases at V and 10 bases at J, with 24 bases between. Here the CDR3 DNA reads TGTGCCAGTCACTCTTCGGGACTGGGGCGGTTATCACCCCTCCACTTT. It codes for CASHSSGLGRLSPLHF.

This clone has only one observation. This specimen includes other DNA sequences encoding the same CDR3. The V gene is TRBV9, the J gene TRBJ1-2; D is perhaps TRBD1 (5 bases). The CDR3 has 12 residues. Germline CDR1 and CDR2: SGDLS and YYNGEE. V was clipped by 2 bases and J by 6 bases, with 8 bases between them. CDR3 sequence reads: CASSVPGDGYTF. DNA for the CDR3: TGTGCCAGCAGCGTGCCGGGGGATGGCTACACCTTC.

The V gene is TRBV27, the J gene TRBJ2-1, with TRBD2 matching over 11 bases. Looked up from germline, CDR1 is MNHEY and CDR2 is SMNVEV (reference sequence). This CDR3 is built from 16 residues. J gave up 3 bases and V 4 bases, and 5 bases lay outside the gene matches. For the CDR3, the DNA is TGTGCCAGCAGTTGGCTAGCGGGAGGCCTCTACAATGAGCAGTTCTTC. Residues: CASSWLAGGLYNEQFF.